This entry concerns a single T cell receptor (beta chain). Its antigen is not known. The data were taken from a study of vaccination effects on CD4 cells after COVID-19. Sequencing was performed with immunoSEQ multiplex PCR; in TCRdb, only in-frame clones are kept and a portion is missing. The table records 50,000 to 75,000 clones, 65% to 75% of them present only once. The V gene end was trimmed by 4 bases and the J gene end by 6 bases; junction bases not matched to a gene: 7. The CDR3 is made up of 15 amino acids. CDR1 and CDR2 from the germline V gene are SGDLS and YYNGEE. Investigators separated out CD4+ T cells once approximately 11 days of culture had passed. Days 3 and 7 saw half the medium replaced with IL-2 medium.

The rearrangement joins TRBV9 to TRBJ1-6; TRBD1 aligns across 7 bases. The sequenced sample was CD4+ T cells from PBMCs cultured without peptide, obtained before COVID-19 vaccination. This TCR was sampled from a human donor who had a prior SARS-CoV-2 infection. The CDR3 loop is CASSLRDSSNSPLHF. The CDR3 DNA reads TGTGCCAGCAGCCTCCGGGACAGTTCTAATTCACCCCTCCACTTT.